This T cell receptor (beta chain) originates from a study of follicular helper T cells after annual influenza vaccination. Study summary: After each seasonal flu vaccination, blood came on days 0, 7 and 28.

Time point reported: 2015-2016 season, pre-vaccination. Donors were community-dwelling with no influenza vaccine in the prior 6 months. Using immunoSEQ multiplex PCR, the repertoire was profiled, and TCRdb retains in-frame clones only, with some absent. The data show around 10,000 clones, approximately 81% seen once. The sample here was CXCR5+ CD38- circulating T follicular helper cells from blood, taken on the day of influenza vaccination. As for subset: circulating Tfh, non-naive CD4+CXCR5+PD-1+ (ICOS+CD38+ or ICOS-CD38-). This TCR derives from an adult who received the influenza vaccine.

DNA for the CDR3: TGTGCCAGCAGCTTGCCCCCGGGTCGGAACACTGAAGCTTTCTTT. This sequence encodes CASSLPPGRNTEAFF. The V gene is TRBV5-4, the J gene TRBJ1-1; D is undetermined. CDR1 is SGHNT, CDR2 YYREEE, per germline (reference sequence). Trimming shortened V by 1 base and J by 1 base, and 11 bases separated the two germline ends. The length of the CDR3 is 15 residues.